These 17 T cell receptor beta chains were all obtained from the same sample, sequenced in a study of T cells in women clearing cervical HPV infection. Generated by immunoSEQ multiplex PCR, the TCRdb table keeps only in-frame clones and is missing some. Recorded for this sample: 30,000 or so clones. The sequencing input was blood buffy coat. Source of these receptors: a woman between 18 and 75 years old with a cervical HPV16 infection that either progressed to CIN3+ or cleared (not recorded which).

As for this clone: Sequencing ends 3 residues short of the CDR3 end; the germline J gene provides the rest. This chain joins TRBV5-1 and TRBJ1-4; D gene unclear. CDR1 is SGHRS, CDR2 YFSETQ, per germline. Trimming took off 4 bases at V and 4 bases at J, with 8 bases between the two ends. The CDR3 covers 13 residues. The chain's CDR3 is CASSRQDNEKLFF. CDR3 DNA (partial): TGCGCCAGCAGCAGGCAGGATAATGAAAAA. The full variable domain, completed using reference TRBV5-1 and TRBJ1-4, is KAGVTQTPRYLIKTRGQQVTLSCSPISGHRSVSWYQQTPGQGLQFLFEYFSETQRNKGNFPGRFSGRQFSNSRSEMNVSTLELGDSALYLCASSRQDNEKLFFGSGTQLSVL.

A remark on this clone: The read comes to an end 3 residues before the CDR3 does, leaving the germline J gene to fill in the end. This chain links TRBV5-1 with TRBJ2-1, with a weak D call TRBD2 (5 bases). Trimming pared 0 bases from V and 7 bases from J, leaving 8 bases between. CDR1 is SGHRS, CDR2 YFSETQ, per germline. The CDR3 has 13 residues. CDR3 bases read: TGCGCCAGCAGCTTGGTACAGCGGAATGAG. Amino acid sequence: CASSLVQRNE. The CDR3 in full is CASSLVQRNEQFF. The full variable domain, with the rest looked up from reference TRBV5-1 and TRBJ2-1, is KAGVTQTPRYLIKTRGQQVTLSCSPISGHRSVSWYQQTPGQGLQFLFEYFSETQRNKGNFPGRFSGRQFSNSRSEMNVSTLELGDSALYLCASSLVQRNEQFFGPGTRLTVL.

The part of the CDR3 DNA that was read is TGTGCCAGTAGTACAATGGGGACAGGGTTCGAGACC. This encodes CASSTMGTGFET. The CDR3 in full is CASSTMGTGFETQYF. V is TRBV19 and J is TRBJ2-5, with 9 bases matching TRBD1. The read is 3 residues too short to cover the CDR3 end, so that end is filled in from the germline J gene. The CDR3 is 15 residues long. Germline V gene sequence: CDR1 LNHDA, CDR2 SQIVND (reference sequence). J was trimmed by 5 bases and V by 4 bases; bases with no gene match: 8.

Comments on this clone: The read stops 3 residues short of the end of the CDR3; the missing end is completed from the germline J gene. The gene calls are TRBV7-6 and TRBJ2-1; 12 nucleotides align to TRBD2. Germline V gene lookup returns CDR1 SGHVS and CDR2 FNYEAQ. V dropped 1 base and J dropped 5; count of bases not matched to a gene: 6. The CDR3 covers 17 residues. The CDR3 bases that were read are TGTGCCAGCAGCTTAGAGTCGGGACTAGCGGGTAACAATGAG. This sequence encodes CASSLESGLAGNNE. The whole CDR3 reads CASSLESGLAGNNEQFF.

CDR3 residues: CASSEVDSSQPQHF. The sequenced CDR3 bases are TGTGCCAGCAGTGAAGTAGACAGTAGCCAGCCC. The V and J genes are TRBV6-1 and TRBJ1-5, with D possibly TRBD1 on 5 matching bases. Sequencing ends 3 residues short of the CDR3 end; the germline J gene provides the rest. The CDR3 has 14 residues. Per germline, CDR1 MNHNS and CDR2 SASEGT. The ends were cut back, 1 base at V and 7 bases at J, with 11 bases in the middle.

Of note for this clone: The read ends 3 residues before the CDR3 terminus; that terminus is restored from the germline J gene. The chain carries TRBV5-1 and TRBJ2-5; 13 bases fit TRBD2. Germline assignment: CDR1 SGHRS and CDR2 YFSETQ. The CDR3 extends over 17 amino acids. Trimming took 0 bases from V and 4 from J; bases not matched to a gene: 6. The DNA read from the CDR3 is TGCGCCAGCAGCTTGGTAGCTGGGACTAGCGGGGTAGAGACC. This encodes CASSLVAGTSGVET. The full-length CDR3 reads as CASSLVAGTSGVETQYF.

Worth noting for this clone: Read coverage stops 3 residues before the CDR3 terminus; the germline J gene supplies the remainder. The genes are TRBV5-1 and TRBJ1-3; 9 bases fit TRBD1. Unmatched junction bases numbered 9, after V lost 4 bases and J lost 7 bases. The V gene's germline CDR1 is SGHRS and CDR2 YFSETQ. The CDR3 has 15 amino acids. The CDR3 DNA, read in part, is TGCGCCAGCAGCGCCTCGGGACAGGGATTGAACACC. Amino acids: CASSASGQGLNT. The whole CDR3 sequence reads CASSASGQGLNTIYF. Full variable domain (remainder filled in from reference TRBV5-1 and TRBJ1-3): KAGVTQTPRYLIKTRGQQVTLSCSPISGHRSVSWYQQTPGQGLQFLFEYFSETQRNKGNFPGRFSGRQFSNSRSEMNVSTLELGDSALYLCASSASGQGLNTIYFGEGSWLTVV.

Note on this clone: Read sequence stops 3 residues before the CDR3 end, and the germline J gene provides the missing end. The chain employs TRBV5-4 and TRBJ1-1; tentative D call: TRBD1 (5 bases). This CDR3 spans 12 amino acids. Germline values: CDR1 SGHNT, CDR2 YYREEE (reference sequence). The CDR3 is CASSLDRTQAFF. Partial CDR3 DNA: TGTGCCAGCAGCTTGGACAGGACACAA.

Note on this clone: The CDR3 is cut off 3 residues early in the read; its end comes from the germline J gene. The V gene is TRBV30, the J gene TRBJ1-6; D is unclear. Germline V lookup: CDR1 GTSNPN, CDR2 SVGIG (reference sequence). Trimming shortened V by 3 bases and J by 0 bases, and 9 bases separated the two germline ends. There are 15 residues in the CDR3. CDR3 loop: CAWRNSLSYNSPLHF. Partial CDR3 DNA: TGTGCCTGGAGAAACAGCCTCTCCTATAATTCACCC.

This clone is classed as medium-sized by frequency. The read is 3 residues too short to cover the CDR3 end, so that end is filled in from the germline J gene. This chain links TRBV29-1 with TRBJ2-4; TRBD1 aligns across 10 bases. The length of the CDR3 is 13 residues. The ends lost 4 bases at V and 8 bases at J; junction bases unmatched: 5. The V gene's germline CDR1 is SQVTM and CDR2 ANQGSEA. CDR3 protein: CSVGGQGSDIQYF. The CDR3 DNA, read in part, is TGCAGCGTTGGGGGACAGGGGAGTGACATT.

On this clone itself: The read stops 3 residues short of the end of the CDR3; the missing end is completed from the germline J gene. J is TRBJ1-1 and V is TRBV5-1, with 8 bases fitting TRBD1. Germline V lookup: CDR1 SGHRS, CDR2 YFSETQ. Trimming removed 4 bases from V and 2 bases from J; junction bases left unmatched: 13. There are 17 residues in the CDR3. The CDR3: CASSDTGGGKGNTEAFF. Incomplete CDR3 DNA: TGCGCCAGCAGCGATACAGGGGGAGGGAAAGGTAACACTGAA.

On this clone: The read comes to an end 3 residues before the CDR3 does, leaving the germline J gene to fill in the end. The rearrangement links TRBV30 to TRBJ2-7, with 7 positions matching TRBD1. There are 13 residues in the CDR3. With V trimmed by 5 bases and J by 4 bases, 8 bases remained unmatched. The germline gives CDR1 GTSNPN, CDR2 SVGIG (reference sequence). Partial CDR3 DNA: TGTGCCTGGGGAAGACAGGGTCAATACGAG. Amino acids: CAWGRQGQYE. The full CDR3 reads CAWGRQGQYEQYF.

Points on this clone: Read data end 3 residues before the CDR3 end; the end is taken from the germline J gene. V gene TRBV20-1 combines with J gene TRBJ1-2, with unresolved D. Trimming removed 4 bases at V and 4 bases at J, with 13 bases between. Germline assignment: CDR1 DFQATT and CDR2 SNEGSKA (reference sequence). The CDR3 runs to 13 residues. The CDR3 spells CSATTPEIYGYTF. The DNA read from the CDR3 is TGCAGTGCTACCACCCCAGAGATCTATGGC.

To note about this clone: The read comes to an end 3 residues before the CDR3 does, leaving the germline J gene to fill in the end. J is TRBJ2-4 and V is TRBV5-5; 9 positions match TRBD1. CDR1 and CDR2 from the germline V gene are SGHKS and YYEKEE (reference sequence). The CDR3 has 14 amino acids. Unmatched junction bases numbered 4, after V lost 3 bases and J lost 6 bases. This chain's CDR3 is CASSSRTGVNIQYF. The covered CDR3 bases are TGTGCCAGCAGCTCCAGGACAGGGGTAAACATT.

In regard to this clone: The read finishes 3 residues shy of the CDR3 end, and the germline J gene is used to complete it. The chain has TRBV30 and TRBJ2-3; D is possibly TRBD2 (5 bases). In germline, CDR1 is GTSNPN, CDR2 SVGIG (reference sequence). The V gene lost 3 bases and the J gene lost 2 bases, with 9 bases spanning the gap. The CDR3 is 13 residues long. This CDR3 is CAWSPGYTDTQYF. Incomplete CDR3 DNA: TGTGCCTGGAGCCCGGGGTACACAGATACG.

About this clone: The missing CDR3 end, 3 residues past where the read stops, is filled in from the germline J gene. The chain is built from TRBV9 and TRBJ1-1, with D uncertain. This CDR3 is 12 amino acids long. Germline lookup yields CDR1 SGDLS and CDR2 YYNGEE. The part of the CDR3 DNA that was read is TGTGCCAGCAGCGTAGGTACCGGGGAA. This codes for CASSVGTGE. The full CDR3 protein reads CASSVGTGEAFF.

To note about this clone: The CDR3 end lies 3 residues beyond the end of the read and is filled in from the germline J gene. V gene TRBV11-2 combines with J gene TRBJ2-1, with D possibly matching TRBD1 (6 bases). V was trimmed by 0 bases and J by 5 bases, leaving 11 bases between them. Per germline, CDR1 SGHAT and CDR2 FQNNGV. CDR3 length equals 15 residues. CDR3 protein: CASSLDHGQNNEQFF. CDR3 bases read: TGTGCCAGCAGCTTAGATCACGGACAGAACAATGAG.